This note documents a single TCR beta chain sequence. Its antigen is unknown. The CDR3 loop spans 13 amino acids. Germline V gene sequence: CDR1 SNHLY, CDR2 FYNNEI. The V and J ends lost 7 bases and 8 bases, in that order; junction bases with no gene match: 7. These data originate in a study of vaccination and CD4 T cells after COVID-19. Study summary: For post-vaccine samples, collection took place a median about 70 days after dose two, ranging from 14 to 241.

Treatment meaning: roughly nine-day PBMC culture with coronavirus spike peptide pools or control peptides (ViraFEST assay). After expanding antigen-specific T cells with peptide pools, ViraFEST sequenced their TCRs. Study findings and constraints: The median SARS-CoV-2-reactive clonotype number increased from roughly 19 to 38, without statistical significance. With convalescent patients, a median about 87% of reactive clones emerged solely after vaccination.

Scientists ran DNA taken from cultured CD4+ T cells through the Oncomine TCR Beta short-read assay for sequencing. One entry per CDR3 protein results from TCRdb running MiXCR on the PCR reads. The repertoire holds around 10,000 distinct CDR3 sequences, roughly 60% seen once, with 6% to 9.5% in the top ten. The genes are TRBV2 and TRBJ1-2; 10 bases are a match to TRBD1. This clonotype was sampled from a human donor who had recovered from COVID-19. Sequencing was done on a sample of CD4+ T cells from blood, cultured in vitro. CDR3 loop: CASNADRGEGYTF. The CDR3 DNA is TGTGCCAGCAACGCGGACAGGGGGGAGGGCTACACCTTC.